This TCR beta chain was sequenced for a study of T cell clonotyping in hematopoietic cell transplantation. The study's findings and limits: After transplant, recipient diversity fell while pathologically expanded clonotypes grew through day 180.

Generated by immunoSEQ multiplex PCR, the TCRdb table keeps only in-frame clones and is missing some. Among roughly 1,500 clones listed, approximately 80% were seen once. Points on this clone: Its antigen is still unknown.

Source: PBMCs, taken 30 days after allogeneic stem cell transplant. The TCR comes from a male patient aged 25-45 years who had an allogeneic stem cell transplant, so T cells may come from the graft donor. Some clones in this sample may be carry-over from other donors' samples.

The CDR3: CASRGTGRGNTIYF. The CDR3 DNA sequence: TGTGCCAGCAGAGGGACAGGGCGCGGAAACACCATATATTTT. The V call is TRBV6-5, the J call TRBJ1-3, with 9 bases identical to TRBD1. This CDR3 spans 14 amino acids. Looked up from germline, CDR1 is MNHEY and CDR2 is SVGAGI. After removal of 6 bases from V and 4 bases from J, the junction contained 4 bases not matched to a gene.